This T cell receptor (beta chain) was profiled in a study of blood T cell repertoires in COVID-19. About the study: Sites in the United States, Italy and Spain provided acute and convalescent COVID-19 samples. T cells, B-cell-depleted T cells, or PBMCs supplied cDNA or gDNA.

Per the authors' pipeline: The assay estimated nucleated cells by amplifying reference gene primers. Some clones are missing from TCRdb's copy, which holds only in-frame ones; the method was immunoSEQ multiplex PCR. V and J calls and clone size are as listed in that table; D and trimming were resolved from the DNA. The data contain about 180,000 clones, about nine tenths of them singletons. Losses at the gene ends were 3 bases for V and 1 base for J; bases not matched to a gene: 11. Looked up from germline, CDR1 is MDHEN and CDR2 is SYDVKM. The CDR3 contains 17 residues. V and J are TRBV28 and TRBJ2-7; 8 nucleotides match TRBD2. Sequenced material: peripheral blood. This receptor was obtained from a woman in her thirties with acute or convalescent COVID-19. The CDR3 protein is CASSFVGGREGSYEQYF. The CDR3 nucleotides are TGTGCCAGCAGTTTTGTAGGGGGTCGGGAGGGTTCCTACGAGCAGTACTTC.